This T cell receptor (beta chain) was observed in a study of T cells after yellow fever vaccination. This clonotype was seen a handful of times. Its antigen is undetermined. Germline V CDR1 and CDR2: SGHKS, YYEKEE (reference sequence). V was clipped by 0 bases and J by 1 base, with 13 bases between them. This CDR3 contains 16 residues. Generation of TCR cDNA used 5'RACE template switching (which added a universal primer site and UMIs). TCRdb independently ran MiXCR on the 5' RACE reads; one entry per CDR3 protein. The sample holds 600,000 to 750,000 distinct CDR3 sequences, 9% to 15% seen once. Study-wide findings and caveats: By day 5 rather than day 15, the secondary response had peaked, though it was weaker. Booster samples showed a return of most primary-vaccination clones (under 97% CD4, around 85% CD8).

The receptor comes from a young man who received the YFV17D yellow fever vaccine. Source: PBMCs, taken on the day of the yellow fever booster vaccination. V usage is TRBV5-5 and J usage is TRBJ2-5; weak D call: TRBD1 (5 bases). CDR3 in amino acids: CASSLAQGFFQETQYF. The CDR3, as DNA: TGTGCCAGCAGCTTGGCTCAGGGATTCTTCCAAGAGACCCAGTACTTC. Full variable domain (missing parts from reference TRBV5-5 and TRBJ2-5): DAGVTQSPTHLIKTRGQQVTLRCSPISGHKSVSWYQQVLGQGPQFIFQYYEKEERGRGNFPDRFSARQFPNYSSELNVNALLLGDSALYLCASSLAQGFFQETQYFGPGTRLLVL.